This T cell receptor (beta chain) was identified in a study of blood T cells in healthy people across ages. Findings of the study overall: There was a strong correlation between TCR beta diversity and naive T cell percentage. More naive CD4+ cells and higher diversity were found in long-lived than in aged donors.

Comments on this clonotype: Its antigen is as yet unknown.

V lost 6 bases and J lost 1, with 15 bases in between. This CDR3 has 15 residues. CDR1 is SGHRS and CDR2 is YFSETQ in the germline V gene. Combining a sample-barcoded 5' primer with a J-beta primer mix, a second PCR ran for 7 to 11 cycles. All cDNA molecules were each tagged by a template-switch adaptor with 12 random nucleotides. TCRdb reprocessed the 5' RACE reads with MiXCR, giving one entry per CDR3 protein. The sample records around 800,000 distinct CDR3 sequences, about 47% being singletons. V and J are TRBV5-1 and TRBJ2-3, with D possibly matching TRBD1 (6 bases). This receptor was taken from an elderly man in good health. Material for sequencing was blood. In nucleotides, the CDR3 is TGCGCCAGCAACCCGGTTGGGGGCCGCACAGATACGCAGTATTTT. This gives the protein CASNPVGGRTDTQYF.